This is a list of T cell receptor beta chains from one sample in a study of OX40 agonist ivuxolimab in advanced cancers. Sequencing was performed with immunoSEQ multiplex PCR; in TCRdb, only in-frame clones are kept and a portion is missing. The table lists 40,000 to 50,000 clones, 82% of them singletons, with around 2% in the top ten. Specimen: CD4+ or CD8+ T cells sorted from blood, collected in a trial of the OX40 agonist ivuxolimab. The receptor set was obtained from an adult with an advanced solid tumor such as melanoma, head and neck, liver or kidney cancer. The CDR3 runs from the conserved cysteine through the conserved F or W. A D gene is named only where the DNA matches it firmly. Rows give clone size only sometimes, using once, few, many, or a class for an expanded clone.

v_gene,d_gene,j_gene,abundance,CDR3aa,CDR3nt
TRBV30,NA,TRBJ1-2,once,CAWRNTPVYTF,TGTGCCTGGAGAAACACCCCAGTCTACACCTTC
TRBV12-5,TRBD2,TRBJ2-5,once,CASGLVIGGGETQYF,TGTGCTAGTGGTTTGGTTATTGGCGGGGGAGAGACCCAGTACTTC
TRBV19,NA,TRBJ1-2,NA,CASSIFTKQENYGYTF,TGTGCCAGTAGTATATTCACGAAACAGGAAAACTATGGCTACACCTTC
TRBV30,TRBD2,TRBJ2-5,NA,CAWSAGRGEETQYF,TGTGCCTGGAGTGCGGGGCGGGGGGAAGAGACCCAGTACTTC
TRBV5-4,TRBD1,TRBJ1-2,NA,CASSLVLGQGEGGYTF,TGTGCCAGCAGCTTGGTTCTTGGACAGGGGGAAGGTGGCTACACCTTC
TRBV6-1,NA,TRBJ2-7,NA,CASPVAPGGAYEQYF,TGTGCCAGCCCGGTCGCCCCAGGGGGGGCCTACGAGCAGTACTTC
TRBV30,NA,TRBJ2-2,few,CAWSVQVTGELFF,TGTGCCTGGAGTGTACAGGTGACCGGGGAGCTGTTTTTT
TRBV4-1,NA,TRBJ2-3,few,CASSQGLSKDTQYF,TGCGCCAGCAGCCAAGGTCTATCAAAGGATACGCAGTATTTT
TRBV4-1,TRBD2,TRBJ2-1,NA,CASSQVFSGGYNEQFF,TGCGCCAGCAGCCAAGTATTTAGCGGGGGGTACAATGAGCAGTTCTTC
TRBV30,TRBD2,TRBJ2-4,NA,CAWSGTSVKNIQYF,TGTGCCTGGAGTGGGACTAGCGTTAAAAACATTCAGTACTTC
TRBV11-2,NA,TRBJ1-1,NA,CASSLVGHEAFF,TGTGCCAGCAGCTTAGTGGGCCATGAAGCTTTCTTT
TRBV5-1,NA,TRBJ2-2,NA,CASSFAGTGELFF,TGCGCCAGCAGCTTCGCAGGGACCGGGGAGCTGTTTTTT
TRBV7-2,TRBD2,TRBJ2-1,NA,CASTRGGRHNEQFF,TGTGCCAGCACTCGGGGGGGCCGCCACAATGAGCAGTTCTTC
TRBV9,NA,TRBJ2-5,once,CASSPRPVQETQYF,TGTGCCAGCAGCCCCCGTCCTGTCCAAGAGACCCAGTACTTC
TRBV30,TRBD2,TRBJ2-7,NA,CACGLAAPGEQYF,TGTGCCTGTGGACTAGCGGCCCCCGGCGAGCAGTACTTC
TRBV7-9,NA,TRBJ1-2,NA,CASSLETANYGYTF,TGTGCCAGCAGCTTGGAGACAGCTAACTATGGCTACACCTTC
TRBV19,NA,TRBJ2-4,NA,CASSLQGGGIQYF,TGTGCCAGTAGTCTACAGGGAGGGGGCATTCAGTACTTC
TRBV5-4,NA,TRBJ1-2,NA,CASSLWSDGYTF,TGTGCCAGCAGCTTATGGTCCGATGGCTACACCTTC
TRBV11-2,NA,TRBJ2-5,NA,CASSYGPTSQETQYF,TGTGCCAGCAGCTACGGACCGACAAGCCAAGAGACCCAGTACTTC
TRBV6-5,NA,TRBJ1-5,NA,CASSRDGFNQPQHF,TGTGCCAGCTCCCGGGACGGATTCAATCAGCCCCAGCATTTT
TRBV4-2,TRBD1,TRBJ1-2,NA,CASSQEKAGGNYGYTF,TGTGCCAGCAGCCAAGAAAAAGCAGGGGGCAACTATGGCTACACCTTC
TRBV7-9,TRBD2,TRBJ2-3,NA,CASSLPRRLAGGTDTQYF,TGTGCCAGCAGCTTACCGCGTCGGCTAGCGGGGGGCACAGATACGCAGTATTTT
TRBV7-8,NA,TRBJ1-4,NA,CASIKKRQTDGEKLFF,TGTGCCAGCATCAAAAAGAGACAGACGGATGGTGAAAAACTGTTTTTT
TRBV5-4,NA,TRBJ1-2,NA,CASSDDGPYGYTF,TGTGCCAGCAGCGACGACGGACCCTATGGCTACACCTTC
TRBV19,NA,TRBJ2-6,NA,CASSIADSGANVLTF,TGTGCCAGTAGTATAGCGGACTCTGGGGCCAACGTCCTGACTTTC
TRBV6-1,NA,TRBJ2-5,NA,CASSGGYQETQYF,TGTGCCAGCAGTGGGGGCTACCAAGAGACCCAGTACTTC
TRBV7-9,NA,TRBJ1-5,NA,CASGRTVNQPQHF,TGTGCCAGCGGACGGACAGTCAATCAGCCCCAGCATTTT
TRBV6-5,NA,TRBJ1-1,NA,CASRSPDRNTEAFF,TGTGCCAGCAGATCACCTGACAGGAACACTGAAGCTTTCTTT
TRBV7-9,NA,TRBJ2-3,few,CASSPPGAGVDTQYF,TGTGCCAGCAGTCCCCCGGGGGCGGGGGTAGATACGCAGTATTTT
TRBV27,NA,TRBJ1-3,NA,CASSSGAGPGTIYF,TGTGCCAGCAGTTCGGGCGCGGGGCCGGGCACCATATATTTT
TRBV11-2,NA,TRBJ2-7,NA,CASSLGGKYYEQYF,TGTGCCAGCAGCTTAGGCGGAAAGTACTACGAGCAGTACTTC
TRBV19,NA,TRBJ1-1,NA,CATTINGAIVREAFF,TGTGCCACGACCATTAATGGCGCTATCGTTCGTGAAGCTTTCTTT
TRBV29-1,NA,TRBJ2-3,few,CSVEVGGGPSTDTQYF,TGCAGCGTTGAAGTGGGAGGAGGGCCGAGCACAGATACGCAGTATTTT
TRBV6-1,TRBD1,TRBJ2-2,NA,CASDRGNTGELFF,TGTGCCAGCGACAGGGGGAACACCGGGGAGCTGTTTTTT
TRBV27,NA,TRBJ1-1,NA,CASSRVNTEAFF,TGTGCCAGCAGTAGGGTGAACACTGAAGCTTTCTTT
TRBV4-1,NA,TRBJ1-1,NA,CASSQFLDSSNTEAFF,TGCGCCAGCAGCCAATTCTTGGACAGCTCGAACACTGAAGCTTTCTTT
TRBV10-3,NA,TRBJ2-7,once,CAISVGTLSYEQYF,TGTGCCATCAGTGTGGGCACCCTCTCCTACGAGCAGTACTTC
TRBV19,NA,TRBJ2-7,NA,CASSPREWGREQYF,TGTGCCAGTAGCCCTCGAGAATGGGGCCGCGAGCAGTACTTC
TRBV6-5,NA,TRBJ1-2,NA,CASSRHRADSHLF,TGTGCCAGCAGCCGACACAGGGCTGACAGTCACCTCTTC
TRBV10-3,TRBD2,TRBJ2-1,NA,CAIRDSGGALNEQFF,TGTGCCATCAGGGATAGCGGGGGGGCCTTGAATGAGCAGTTCTTC